This T cell receptor beta chain was sequenced for a study of T cell repertoires in cytomegalovirus infection. The sample holds a few counts of this clonotype. The antigen remains unidentified. The CDR3 consists of 18 residues. Germline V gives CDR1 MGHRA, CDR2 YSYEKL. V trimming: 2 bases; J trimming: 6 bases; junction bases outside the gene matches: 10. In TCRdb, the reads were re-called with MiXCR into one record per CDR3 protein. The sample records 150,000 or so distinct CDR3 sequences, roughly 20% being singletons. This specimen consisted of CD8+ T cells from cultured PBMCs, obtained from culture after CMV antigen stimulation. V is TRBV4-1 and J is TRBJ2-2; TRBD2 matches at 12 bases. The receptor was isolated from a human donor in good health (CMV status not recorded). Some clones in this sample may be carry-over from other donors' samples. CDR3 sequence reads: CASSQRLAGDSFPGELFF. The CDR3 DNA is TGCGCCAGCAGCCAACGACTAGCGGGGGACTCCTTTCCCGGGGAGCTGTTTTTT.